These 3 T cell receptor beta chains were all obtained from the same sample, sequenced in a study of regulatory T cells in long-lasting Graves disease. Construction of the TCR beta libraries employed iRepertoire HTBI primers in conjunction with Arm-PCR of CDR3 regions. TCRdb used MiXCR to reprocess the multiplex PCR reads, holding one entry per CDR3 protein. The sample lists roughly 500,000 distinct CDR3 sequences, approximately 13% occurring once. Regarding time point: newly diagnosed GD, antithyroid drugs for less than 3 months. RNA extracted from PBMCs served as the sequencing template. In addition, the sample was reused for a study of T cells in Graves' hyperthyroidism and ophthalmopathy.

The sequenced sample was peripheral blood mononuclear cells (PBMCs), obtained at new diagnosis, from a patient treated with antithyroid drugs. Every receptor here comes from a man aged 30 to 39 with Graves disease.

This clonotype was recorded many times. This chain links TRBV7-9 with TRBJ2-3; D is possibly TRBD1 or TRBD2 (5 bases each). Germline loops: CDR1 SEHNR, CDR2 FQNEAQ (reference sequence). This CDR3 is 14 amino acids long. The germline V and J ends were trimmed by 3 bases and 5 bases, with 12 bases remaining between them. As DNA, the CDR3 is TGTGCCAGCAGCTTGGGGACCCGCGGAGATACGCAGTATTTT. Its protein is CASSLGTRGDTQYF. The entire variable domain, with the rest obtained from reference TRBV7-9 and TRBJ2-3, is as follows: DTGVSQNPRHKITKRGQNVTFRCDPISEHNRLYWYRQTLGQGPEFLTYFQNEAQLEKSRLLSDRFSAERPKGSFSTLEIQRTEQGDSAMYLCASSLGTRGDTQYFGPGTRLTVL.

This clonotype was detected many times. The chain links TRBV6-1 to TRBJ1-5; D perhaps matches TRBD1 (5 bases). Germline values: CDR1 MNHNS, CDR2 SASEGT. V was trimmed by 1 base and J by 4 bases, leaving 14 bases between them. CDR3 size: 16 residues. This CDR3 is CASSEVGWGSNQPQHF. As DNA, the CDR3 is TGTGCCAGCAGTGAAGTGGGGTGGGGGTCAAATCAGCCCCAGCATTTT.

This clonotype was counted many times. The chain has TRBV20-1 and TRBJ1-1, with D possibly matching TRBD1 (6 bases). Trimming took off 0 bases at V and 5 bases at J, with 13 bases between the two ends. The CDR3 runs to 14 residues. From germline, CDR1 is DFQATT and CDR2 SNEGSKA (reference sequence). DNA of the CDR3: TGCAGTGCTAGAGATCCTGACAGGATGACTGAAGCTTTCTTT. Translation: CSARDPDRMTEAFF.